Below, 31 T cell receptor beta chains from the same sample are listed, as sequenced in a study of blood T cells in healthy people across ages. Through a sample-barcoded 5' primer and a J-beta primer mix, a second PCR was run for about 6 to 11 cycles. MiXCR, run by TCRdb on the 5' RACE reads, gives a single entry per CDR3 protein. The data contain 600,000 or so distinct CDR3 sequences, roughly 31% of them singletons. Sequences were obtained from blood. The receptors come from a woman aged 80 or over in good health.

Remarks on this clonotype: Its ends do not fully match the called genes, so a read error is possible. V and J are TRBV2 and TRBJ1-4; D remains ambiguous. The CDR3 loop spans 14 amino acids. CDR1 is SNHLY and CDR2 is FYNNEI in the germline V gene. The CDR3 is CASSETRTNEKRFF. CDR3 DNA sequence: TGTGCCAGCAGTGAAACGCGGACGAACGAAAAACGGTTTTTT. Complete variable domain (other parts from reference TRBV2 and TRBJ1-4): EPEVTQTPSHQVTQMGQEVILRCVPISNHLYFYWYRQILGQKVEFLVSFYNNEISEKSEIFDDQFSVERPDGSNFTLKIRSTKLEDSAMYFCASSETRTNEKRFFGSGTQLSVL.

This clonotype was counted between two and nine times. V usage is TRBV19 and J usage is TRBJ2-7; D unclear. This CDR3 has 11 amino acids. Germline-derived CDR1 and CDR2 are LNHDA and SQIVND (reference sequence). Trimming shortened V by 6 bases and J by 6 bases, and 9 bases separated the two germline ends. The CDR3 sequence: CASRISGEQYF. In DNA, the CDR3 is TGTGCCAGTAGGATATCTGGCGAGCAGTACTTC.

This clonotype was recorded a few times. J is TRBJ2-2 and V is TRBV3-1; the D call may be TRBD1 or TRBD2 (6 bases each). Germline V lookup: CDR1 LGHDT, CDR2 YNNKEL (reference sequence). This CDR3 contains 15 residues. Trimming removed 3 bases at V and 4 bases at J, with 12 bases between. CDR3 in amino acids: CASSHRGAGTGELFF. DNA for the CDR3: TGTGCCAGCAGCCATAGGGGGGCCGGCACCGGGGAGCTGTTTTTT.

This clonotype was found many times. The CDR3 coding sequence is TGTGCCAGCAGCTCGGGACAGGGCAACCTCTACGAGCAGTACTTC. Translation: CASSSGQGNLYEQYF. This chain uses TRBV28 with TRBJ2-7; 9 bases align to TRBD1. The CDR3 is 15 amino acids. The trim removed 6 bases at V and 3 bases at J, leaving 9 bases unmatched. Looked up from germline, CDR1 is MDHEN and CDR2 is SYDVKM.

Regarding this clonotype: This may arise from a read error, as a much more abundant clone is one base away. CDR3 residues: CASSFTRDYNEQVF. CDR3 bases: TGCGCCAGCAGCTTCACCAGGGACTACAATGAGCAGGTCTTC. V and J are TRBV5-1 and TRBJ2-1; TRBD2 aligns across 7 bases. The CDR3 is 14 amino acids. Germline loops: CDR1 SGHRS, CDR2 YFSETQ.

This clonotype was counted a few times. This chain uses TRBV4-3 with TRBJ1-1; 7 nucleotides align to TRBD1. This CDR3 region has 16 residues. Germline trimming cut 1 base from V and 4 bases from J; bases unmatched to any gene: 9. The germline V gene has CDR1 LGHNA and CDR2 YSLEER. For the CDR3, the DNA is TGCGCCAGCAGCCAAGTTACTACAGGGGCGGGCACTGAAGCTTTCTTT. This encodes CASSQVTTGAGTEAFF.

This clonotype was recorded at least ten times. The rearrangement links TRBV4-1 to TRBJ2-1; 8 nucleotides align to TRBD2. With V trimmed by 1 base and J by 6 bases, 11 bases remained unmatched. CDR3 size: 17 residues. Per the germline V gene, CDR1 is MGHRA and CDR2 is YSYEKL. CDR3 loop: CASSQAGSGGLSNEQFF. CDR3 DNA: TGCGCCAGCAGCCAAGCGGGAAGCGGGGGACTTTCCAATGAGCAGTTCTTC.

This clonotype was counted at least ten times. The gene calls are TRBV20-1 and TRBJ2-1, with TRBD2 matching 11 bases. With V trimmed by 6 bases and J by 6 bases, 10 bases remained unmatched. Germline CDR1 DFQATT, CDR2 SNEGSKA (reference sequence). This CDR3 region has 15 residues. The CDR3 region has the DNA TGCAGTGCCGCCAAAACTAGCGGGGGTTTCAATGAGCAGTTCTTC. It yields the protein CSAAKTSGGFNEQFF.

About this clonotype: The junction differs from germline at one of its ends, possibly a read error. The V and J genes are TRBV20-1 and TRBJ2-7; possible D gene TRBD2, 5 bases. The end of the DNA aligns better with TRBJ2-5, so the J call may be wrong. The CDR3 consists of 11 residues. The germline V gene has CDR1 DFQATT and CDR2 SNEGSKA (reference sequence). The CDR3 sequence: CSTSRGETQYF. In DNA form, the CDR3 reads TGCAGTACTAGTCGTGGAGAGACCCAGTACTTC.

Worth noting for this clonotype: A much larger clone is a single base away; this may be a read error. Given the absence of the conserved phenylalanine or tryptophan at the CDR3 end, a read error is likely. The rearrangement links TRBV18 to TRBJ2-3; 8 positions match TRBD1. The CDR3 extends over 15 amino acids. Germline trimming cut 6 bases from V and 3 bases from J; bases unmatched to any gene: 8. Germline V lookup: CDR1 KGHSH, CDR2 LQKENI. Here the CDR3 DNA reads TGTGCCAGCTCTCCGGAGCAGGGGGCGACAGATACGCAGTATTTG. Translated: CASSPEQGATDTQYL.

At least ten counts were recorded for this clonotype. CDR3 amino acids: CASSVDQGYGYTF. The CDR3 DNA reads as TGTGCCAGCAGCGTAGACCAAGGCTATGGCTACACCTTC. The V gene is TRBV9, the J gene TRBJ1-2; D gene uncertain. CDR1 is SGDLS, CDR2 YYNGEE, per germline. The CDR3 runs 13 residues. V lost 0 bases and J 4 bases, leaving 7 bases between the germline ends.

This clonotype was observed at least ten times. V gene TRBV6-5 combines with J gene TRBJ2-5; possibly TRBD1 or TRBD2 for D (5 bases each). This CDR3 is 14 amino acids long. V was shortened by 5 bases and J by 4 bases, with 14 bases between the two germline ends. Germline values: CDR1 MNHEY, CDR2 SVGAGI. The CDR3: CASSRGTVGETQYF. For the CDR3, the DNA is TGTGCCAGCAGTCGAGGGACGGTGGGAGAGACCCAGTACTTC.

The gene calls are TRBV27 and TRBJ2-7; TRBD1 aligns across 9 bases. Germline-derived CDR1 and CDR2 are MNHEY and SMNVEV (reference sequence). V shed 3 bases, J shed 1 base, and the junction held 7 bases outside the gene matches. The CDR3 loop spans 16 amino acids. CDR3: CASSFSMGQGSYEQYF. The CDR3 region has the DNA TGTGCCAGCAGTTTTTCGATGGGACAGGGTTCCTACGAGCAGTACTTC.

Of note for this clonotype: With a much larger clone just one base away, this may be a read error. The V gene is TRBV7-3, the J gene TRBJ1-1; D unclear. Germline assignment: CDR1 SGHTA and CDR2 FQGTGA. There are 13 residues in the CDR3. The CDR3 DNA is TGTGTCAGCAGCGTCCAGCCGAACACTGAAGCTTTCTTT. This sequence encodes CVSSVQPNTEAFF. The entire variable domain, with the rest obtained from reference TRBV7-3 and TRBJ1-1, is as follows: GAGVSQTPSNKVTEKGKYVELRCDPISGHTALYWYRQSLGQGPEFLIYFQGTGAADDSGLPNDRFFAVRPEGSVSTLKIQRTERGDSAVYLCVSSVQPNTEAFFGQGTRLTVV.

Notes on this clonotype: One junction end does not reproduce the germline sequence, and a read error may be involved. This CDR3 is CATSRVGGEGDAQYF. CDR3 DNA: TGTGCCACCAGCAGAGTCGGGGGTGAGGGAGATGCGCAGTATTTT. The gene calls are TRBV15 and TRBJ2-3, with D perhaps matching TRBD2 (6 bases). The germline V gene has CDR1 LNHNV and CDR2 YYDKDF (reference sequence). The CDR3 is made up of 15 amino acids.

This clonotype came up many times. The rearrangement links TRBV20-1 to TRBJ2-3; 7 bases align to TRBD2. The length of the CDR3 is 12 residues. With V trimmed by 0 bases and J by 8 bases, 2 bases remained unmatched. The germline V gene encodes CDR1 DFQATT and CDR2 SNEGSKA (reference sequence). CDR3 DNA: TGCAGTGCTAGAGATTCGGGGGGTACGCAGTATTTT. Amino acid sequence: CSARDSGGTQYF.

This clonotype was counted many times. The rearrangement uses TRBV5-6 and TRBJ2-3, with a weak D call TRBD1 (6 bases). Trimming took 5 bases from V and 0 from J, leaving 10 bases between them. CDR1 is SGHDT and CDR2 is YYEEEE in the germline V gene. There are 14 residues in the CDR3. The CDR3 DNA follows: TGTGCCAGCAGTTGGACAGCTAGCACAGATACGCAGTATTTT. Its protein product is CASSWTASTDTQYF.

The J gene is TRBJ2-7, the V gene TRBV6-5, with a weak D call TRBD1 (6 bases). TRBJ2-5 matches the DNA end more closely, so the J call is doubtful. The CDR3 runs to 13 residues. Germline values: CDR1 MNHEY, CDR2 SVGAGI. The CDR3 region is CASMEGGKETQYF. The CDR3 DNA sequence: TGTGCCAGTATGGAAGGGGGTAAAGAGACCCAGTACTTC.

Notes on this clonotype: One end of the junction is discordant with germline, which a read error may explain. The chain is built from TRBV6-2 or TRBV6-3 and TRBJ2-2; D is perhaps TRBD2 (5 bases). CDR1 is MNHEY and CDR2 is SVGEGT in the germline V gene. The CDR3 consists of 12 residues. CDR3 loop: CASSFPTGEPFF. For the CDR3, the DNA is TGTGCCAGCAGTTTCCCCACCGGGGAGCCGTTTTTT.

This clonotype was observed a few times. The genes are TRBV6-1 and TRBJ1-1, with D tentatively TRBD1 (6 bases). Trimming left V 6 bases short and J 0 bases short, with 20 bases between. This CDR3 is built from 17 residues. Germline values: CDR1 MNHNS, CDR2 SASEGT. The CDR3 protein is CASSRGATGAMNTEAFF. In DNA form, the CDR3 reads TGTGCCAGCAGCCGCGGGGCGACAGGCGCCATGAACACTGAAGCTTTCTTT.

This rearrangement joins TRBV7-2 to TRBJ2-3, with TRBD2 matching over 15 bases. This CDR3 is built from 16 residues. The junction had 10 bases not matched to a gene; V was cut back by 5 bases and J by 10 bases. Germline assignment: CDR1 SGHTA and CDR2 FQGNSA. The CDR3 loop is CASSPGLAGGPRSQYF. Written as DNA, the CDR3 is TGTGCCAGCAGCCCGGGACTAGCGGGGGGCCCGAGGTCGCAGTATTTT.

A few counts support this clonotype. The CDR3 nucleotides are TGTGCCAGCAGCTTACAGGCACATACGCCTTCACCCCTCCACTTT. Translated: CASSLQAHTPSPLHF. This chain joins TRBV7-2 and TRBJ1-6; D gene uncertain. The V gene's germline CDR1 is SGHTA and CDR2 FQGNSA. Between the trimmed V and J ends, which lost 2 bases and 9 bases, there was a span of 14 bases. The CDR3 runs 15 residues.

This clonotype has a handful of counts. The rearrangement joins TRBV4-2 to TRBJ2-5; tentatively, D is TRBD2 (5 bases). The length of the CDR3 is 14 residues. Germline CDR1 is LGHNA and CDR2 is YNFKEQ. V was clipped by 4 bases and J by 11 bases, with 20 bases between them. The CDR3 loop is CASSPTRTKWEQYF. CDR3 bases: TGTGCCAGCAGCCCCACCAGGACCAAGTGGGAGCAGTACTTC.

This clonotype was seen only a few times. The CDR3 DNA sequence: TGCGCCAGCAGCCAAGCACGACGATGGAACACTGAAGCTTTCTTT. It is translated as CASSQARRWNTEAFF. The chain combines TRBV4-3 with TRBJ1-1, with D unresolved. Germline assignment: CDR1 LGHNA and CDR2 YSLEER. The length of the CDR3 is 15 residues. Trimming left V 1 base short and J 1 base short, with 10 bases between.

The chain combines TRBV7-2 with TRBJ1-2; D gene uncertain. Per germline, CDR1 SGHTA and CDR2 FQGNSA. V gave up 8 bases and J gave up 2 bases, with 15 bases separating them. The CDR3 extends over 14 amino acids. CDR3 sequence reads: CASGDGHLNYGYTF. The DNA of the CDR3 is TGTGCCAGCGGGGATGGGCATTTGAACTATGGCTACACCTTC.

In its sample, this clonotype was seen many times. J is TRBJ2-5 and V is TRBV20-1; D may correspond to TRBD1 or TRBD2 (5 bases each). Germline assignment: CDR1 DFQATT and CDR2 SNEGSKA (reference sequence). The length of the CDR3 is 15 residues. Trimming took off 5 bases at V and 0 bases at J, with 16 bases between the two ends. The CDR3 loop reads CSASFTGTYQETQYF. In nucleotides, the CDR3 is TGCAGTGCTTCCTTTACCGGGACGTACCAAGAGACCCAGTACTTC.

The V call is TRBV6-1, the J call TRBJ1-1; D is ambiguous. This CDR3 comprises 16 residues. Deletions cut 2 bases from V and 4 bases from J, with 17 bases between. Germline lookup yields CDR1 MNHNS and CDR2 SASEGT. The CDR3 sequence: CASSELARAQSTEAFF. The CDR3 DNA sequence: TGTGCCAGCAGTGAATTAGCGAGGGCCCAGAGCACTGAAGCTTTCTTT.

This chain connects TRBV2 to TRBJ2-7, with a possible D match to TRBD1 (6 bases). This CDR3 has 14 amino acids. Germline CDR1 and CDR2: SNHLY and FYNNEI. V was shortened by 3 bases and J by 5 bases, with 14 bases between the two germline ends. The CDR3 region has the DNA TGTGCCAGCAGTGAGTCAGGGGTCCTGGACGAGCAGTACTTC. Amino acids: CASSESGVLDEQYF.

Many counts were recorded for this clonotype. The V gene is TRBV15, the J gene TRBJ1-2; no reliable D call. Looked up from germline, CDR1 is LNHNV and CDR2 is YYDKDF (reference sequence). The CDR3 covers 11 residues. Trimming took off 5 bases at V and 1 base at J, with 2 bases between the two ends. CDR3 sequence: CATSGNYGYTF. The CDR3 bases are TGTGCCACCAGCGGTAACTATGGCTACACCTTC.

This clonotype was detected only once. This chain uses TRBV6-5 with TRBJ1-5; the D gene is possibly TRBD1 (6 bases). This CDR3 has 15 amino acids. V dropped 5 bases and J dropped 0 bases, with 11 bases sitting between them. Germline lookup yields CDR1 MNHEY and CDR2 SVGAGI. CDR3 nucleotides: TGTGCCAGCAGTGGGGGGCTTTATAGCAATCAGCCCCAGCATTTT. Its translation: CASSGGLYSNQPQHF.

This clonotype was counted many times. The V and J genes are TRBV20-1 and TRBJ1-2; 9 nucleotides agree with TRBD1. This CDR3 has 15 residues. CDR1 and CDR2 from the germline V gene are DFQATT and SNEGSKA (reference sequence). The V segment lost 4 bases and the J segment 4 bases; nucleotides outside the gene matches: 10. CDR3 region: CSATTFKTGGYGYTF. Written as DNA, the CDR3 is TGCAGTGCTACAACATTTAAGACAGGGGGCTATGGCTACACCTTC.